The 25 T cell receptor beta chains reported below all come from one sample, sequenced in a study of T cell repertoires in cytomegalovirus infection. A single record per CDR3 protein comes from TCRdb applying MiXCR to the reads. The sample yields 550,000 to 700,000 distinct CDR3 sequences, about 40% seen once. Which antigens these TCRs recognize remains unknown. Sequences were derived from cultured PBMCs, sampled from culture after CMV antigen stimulation. The receptor source for this set is a human donor in good health (CMV status not recorded). Some clones in this sample may be carry-over from other donors' samples.

This clonotype was observed a handful of times. The chain is built from TRBV12-3 or TRBV12-4 and TRBJ2-7; D is uncertain. The V end lost 3 bases, the J end lost 3 bases, and 9 bases lay between the germline ends. The CDR3 has 13 residues. The CDR3 reads CASSFSEVYEQYF. In DNA form, the CDR3 reads TGTGCCAGCAGTTTCTCCGAGGTCTACGAGCAGTACTTC.

The chain is built from TRBV25-1 and TRBJ2-3; TRBD1 is a possible D gene (6 bases). CDR3 size: 15 residues. The germline CDR1 and CDR2 sequences are MGHDK and SYGVNS. Trimming stripped 2 bases from V and 6 bases from J, with 15 bases between. CDR3 sequence reads: CASSEIKAGEDTQYF. In nucleotides, the CDR3 is TGTGCCAGCAGTGAAATCAAGGCAGGGGAGGATACGCAGTATTTT. Drawing the rest from reference TRBV25-1 and TRBJ2-3, the complete variable domain is EADIYQTPRYLVIGTGKKITLECSQTMGHDKMYWYQQDPGMELHLIHYSYGVNSTEKGDLSSESTVSRIRTEHFPLTLESARPSHTSQYLCASSEIKAGEDTQYFGPGTRLTVL.

This clonotype was counted between two and nine times. The J gene is TRBJ1-5, the V gene TRBV6-1; D remains ambiguous. The germline V and J ends were trimmed by 5 bases and 4 bases, with 9 bases remaining between them. Germline V gene data show CDR1 as MNHNS and CDR2 as SASEGT. CDR3 size: 13 residues. CDR3 amino acids: CASSRSPNQPQHF. The CDR3 region has the DNA TGTGCCAGCAGTCGAAGCCCAAATCAGCCCCAGCATTTT.

Written as DNA, the CDR3 is TGTGCCAGCTCACCGGTGCAGACGAACACCGGGGAGCTGTTTTTT. It yields the protein CASSPVQTNTGELFF. The chain links TRBV18 to TRBJ2-2, with no clear D. CDR3 length equals 15 residues. Deletions cut 3 bases from V and 0 bases from J, with 8 bases between. Germline lookup yields CDR1 KGHSH and CDR2 LQKENI.

There are a few counts of this clonotype. The V gene is TRBV4-3, the J gene TRBJ2-2, with a tentative D call TRBD2 (6 bases). Per the germline V gene, CDR1 is LGHNA and CDR2 is YSLEER. The V gene lost 2 bases and the J gene lost 4 bases, with 20 bases spanning the gap. This CDR3 region has 18 residues. CDR3 in DNA: TGCGCCAGCAGCCAAATTAACTCCGGGGGATCGGGCACCGGGGAGCTGTTTTTT. Translation: CASSQINSGGSGTGELFF.

V usage is TRBV7-2 and J usage is TRBJ2-2; 7 bases agree with TRBD2. After removal of 7 bases from V and 9 bases from J, the junction contained 11 bases not matched to a gene. The V gene's germline CDR1 is SGHTA and CDR2 FQGNSA. This CDR3 region has 14 residues. CDR3 DNA sequence: TGTGCCAGCACCCCAAGGGGAGGGCTCAGGGAGCTGTTTTTT. It is translated as CASTPRGGLRELFF. The complete variable domain, with remaining parts taken from reference TRBV7-2 and TRBJ2-2, reads GAGVSQSPSNKVTEKGKDVELRCDPISGHTALYWYRQSLGQGLEFLIYFQGNSAPDKSGLPSDRFSAERTGGSVSTLTIQRTQQEDSAVYLCASTPRGGLRELFFGEGSRLTVL.

This clonotype was recorded a few times. The V gene is TRBV12-3 or TRBV12-4, the J gene TRBJ2-4, with a tentative D call TRBD2 (5 bases). The length of the CDR3 is 11 residues. V lost 2 bases and J lost 11, with 7 bases in between. CDR3 coding DNA: TGTGCCAGCAGTTTATCCGGGGTTCAGTACTTC. Its translation: CASSLSGVQYF.

The chain couples TRBV20-1 to TRBJ1-2; D is ambiguous. The CDR3 runs 13 residues. V shed 3 bases and J shed 2 bases, with 10 bases lying between them. CDR1 and CDR2 (germline): DFQATT, SNEGSKA (reference sequence). Here the CDR3 DNA reads TGCAGTGCTAGTGGGTCAGACAACTATGGCTACACCTTC. Translated: CSASGSDNYGYTF.

This clonotype appeared many times. The chain has TRBV7-8 and TRBJ1-6; no clear D gene. The germline V and J ends were trimmed by 1 base and 1 base, with 14 bases remaining between them. This CDR3 is 18 amino acids long. From germline, CDR1 is SGHVS and CDR2 FQNEAQ. The CDR3 DNA is TGTGCCAGCAGCTTAGACCTTAGCCCGGAGTCCTATAATTCACCCCTCCACTTT. Its translation is CASSLDLSPESYNSPLHF.

This clonotype was seen only once. The chain recombines TRBV7-6 with TRBJ2-1; D gene unclear. Trimming shortened V by 0 bases and J by 0 bases, and 12 bases separated the two germline ends. The CDR3 is made up of 17 amino acids. Looked up from germline, CDR1 is SGHVS and CDR2 is FNYEAQ. The CDR3 sequence is CASSLAWAQTSYNEQFF. The CDR3 coding sequence is TGTGCCAGCAGCTTAGCGTGGGCACAGACCTCCTACAATGAGCAGTTCTTC.

This clonotype turned up a few times. The V call is TRBV7-8, the J call TRBJ2-1, with D unresolved. The germline gives CDR1 SGHVS, CDR2 FQNEAQ. Trimming removed 4 bases at V and 2 bases at J, with 18 bases between. The CDR3 loop spans 17 amino acids. The CDR3 spells CASSSYTRIRTYNEQFF. The CDR3 DNA reads TGTGCCAGCAGCTCCTATACCCGAATTCGGACCTACAATGAGCAGTTCTTC.

The J gene is TRBJ2-1, the V gene TRBV6-1; D is ambiguous. Germline V gene sequence: CDR1 MNHNS, CDR2 SASEGT. V gave up 1 base and J gave up 13 bases, with 2 bases separating them. This CDR3 spans 9 amino acids. CDR3 sequence reads: CASSEVQFF. DNA of the CDR3: TGTGCCAGCAGTGAAGTCCAGTTCTTC.

This clonotype turned up a few times. The chain combines TRBV7-8 with TRBJ1-4, with TRBD1 as a possible D gene (5 bases). The CDR3 contains 16 residues. Per germline, CDR1 SGHVS and CDR2 FQNEAQ. Trimming removed 0 bases from V and 2 bases from J, with 10 bases in between. The CDR3, as DNA: TGTGCCAGCAGCTTAGCTAGGTGGGGCACTAATGAAAAACTGTTTTTT. Translating it yields CASSLARWGTNEKLFF. The complete variable domain, with remaining parts taken from reference TRBV7-8 and TRBJ1-4, reads GAGVSQSPRYKVAKRGQDVALRCDPISGHVSLFWYQQALGQGPEFLTYFQNEAQLDKSGLPSDRFFAERPEGSVSTLKIQRTQQEDSAVYLCASSLARWGTNEKLFFGSGTQLSVL.

The chain links TRBV2 to TRBJ1-1; possibly TRBD1 for D (5 bases). The V gene's germline CDR1 is SNHLY and CDR2 FYNNEI. The length of the CDR3 is 14 residues. The V gene lost 6 bases and the J gene lost 6 bases, with 17 bases spanning the gap. This CDR3 reads CASSEGSIYSEAFF. The CDR3, as DNA: TGTGCCAGCAGCGAGGGGTCCATCTATTCTGAAGCTTTCTTT.

This clonotype has just a few counts. This chain connects TRBV7-8 to TRBJ1-5; 7 bases agree with TRBD1. The trim removed 1 base at V and 7 bases at J, leaving 7 bases unmatched. CDR1 is SGHVS and CDR2 is FQNEAQ in the germline V gene. CDR3 length equals 15 residues. This chain's CDR3 is CASSLGQGQKQPQHF. DNA of the CDR3: TGTGCCAGCAGCTTAGGACAGGGACAAAAACAGCCCCAGCATTTT.

This clonotype has a handful of counts. The chain links TRBV7-2 to TRBJ1-5, with D possibly being TRBD1 (5 bases). Trimming took off 5 bases at V and 9 bases at J, with 20 bases between the two ends. The germline CDR1 and CDR2 sequences are SGHTA and FQGNSA. This CDR3 is built from 15 residues. The CDR3 reads CASSPPGGEGLPQHF. CDR3 nucleotides: TGTGCCAGCAGCCCTCCTGGAGGGGAAGGACTGCCCCAGCATTTT.

The chain combines TRBV4-3 with TRBJ2-3, with TRBD1 identical over 10 bases. CDR3 size: 15 residues. Trimming removed 1 base from V and 3 bases from J; junction bases left unmatched: 1. Per germline, CDR1 LGHNA and CDR2 YSLEER. The CDR3: CASSQAGQGTDTQYF. CDR3 nucleotide sequence: TGCGCCAGCAGCCAAGCGGGACAGGGGACAGATACGCAGTATTTT.

This clonotype was observed many times. The chain couples TRBV7-9 to TRBJ1-1; D gene unclear. V lost 5 bases, J lost 2 bases, and 6 bases lay in between. The CDR3 sequence is 12 residues long. Germline loops: CDR1 SEHNR, CDR2 FQNEAQ (reference sequence). The CDR3 region is CASSLINTEAFF. CDR3 sequence (DNA): TGTGCCAGCAGCCTCATTAACACTGAAGCTTTCTTT.

The rearrangement joins TRBV7-9 to TRBJ2-5; 7 nucleotides agree with TRBD1. Germline CDR1 and CDR2: SEHNR and FQNEAQ (reference sequence). There are 15 residues in the CDR3. The V segment lost 6 bases and the J segment 2 bases; nucleotides outside the gene matches: 9. CDR3 sequence: CASSPWTGLQETQYF. CDR3 nucleotides: TGTGCCAGCAGTCCCTGGACAGGCCTACAAGAGACCCAGTACTTC.

The V gene is TRBV6-6, the J gene TRBJ1-5; no reliable D call. The CDR3 loop spans 13 amino acids. Germline loops: CDR1 MNHNY, CDR2 SVGAGI (reference sequence). Trimming removed 2 bases from V and 4 bases from J, with 6 bases in between. Written as DNA, the CDR3 is TGTGCCAGCAGTTACCTCCAAAATCAGCCCCAGCATTTT. It encodes CASSYLQNQPQHF.

J is TRBJ1-3 and V is TRBV6-1; D not resolved. V lost 8 bases to trimming and J lost 0 bases, with 17 bases between them. This CDR3 has 16 residues. Germline V CDR1 and CDR2: MNHNS, SASEGT. CDR3 sequence: CASSESGRASGNTIYF. CDR3 DNA: TGTGCCAGCTCGGAAAGTGGCCGGGCCTCTGGAAACACCATATATTTT.

CDR3 DNA: TGTGCCAGCAGCTTTCTCGGGGGGTCAGAGGAGACCCAGTACTTC. It is translated as CASSFLGGSEETQYF. J is TRBJ2-5 and V is TRBV7-9; 7 bases fit TRBD2. Germline V CDR1 and CDR2: SEHNR, FQNEAQ (reference sequence). The CDR3 totals 15 residues. The V segment lost 3 bases and the J segment 5 bases; nucleotides outside the gene matches: 9.

The chain has TRBV19 and TRBJ1-1; D is unresolved. CDR1 LNHDA and CDR2 SQIVND come from the germline V gene (reference sequence). Trimming left V 6 bases short and J 2 bases short, with 19 bases between. This CDR3 is built from 16 residues. Here the CDR3 reads CASSPPARAGNTEAFF. The CDR3 DNA is TGTGCCAGTAGCCCCCCGGCTAGGGCCGGCAACACTGAAGCTTTCTTT.

The rearrangement links TRBV6-1 to TRBJ2-2, with D unclear. The CDR3 is 17 amino acids. V dropped 6 bases and J dropped 4 bases, with 21 bases sitting between them. Germline V CDR1 and CDR2: MNHNS, SASEGT. The CDR3, as DNA: TGTGCCAGCAGACCTAAGGGCATCCAGCTTCGCACCGGGGAGCTGTTTTTT. It encodes CASRPKGIQLRTGELFF.

This rearrangement joins TRBV25-1 to TRBJ2-7; D tentatively fits TRBD1 or TRBD2 (6 bases each). Per the germline V gene, CDR1 is MGHDK and CDR2 is SYGVNS. This CDR3 comprises 15 residues. V gave up 2 bases and J gave up 9 bases, with 20 bases separating them. CDR3 protein: CASSEGAGHSTGQYF. The CDR3 DNA sequence: TGTGCCAGCAGTGAAGGGGCGGGACACTCCACTGGGCAGTACTTC.